This T cell receptor (beta chain) comes out of a study of OX40 agonist ivuxolimab in advanced cancers. Study findings and constraints: Low normalized clonal expansion also occurred in some nonresponding patients.

Concerning this clone: The antigen is unknown. The sample carries other DNA sequences with the same CDR3.

Generated by immunoSEQ multiplex PCR, the TCRdb table keeps only in-frame clones and is missing some. The table has 65,000 to 90,000 clones, 70% to 90% seen once. This CDR3 has 14 residues. V lost 6 bases to trimming and J lost 7 bases; unmatched junction nucleotides: 11. CDR1 and CDR2 from the germline V gene are SGHRS and YFSETQ. The J gene is TRBJ2-7, the V gene TRBV5-1, with 9 nucleotides matching TRBD1. The TCR was taken from an adult with an advanced solid tumor such as melanoma, head and neck, liver or kidney cancer. The sequencing used CD4+ or CD8+ T cells sorted from blood, collected in a trial of the OX40 agonist ivuxolimab. CDR3 sequence (DNA): TGCGCCAGCAAACCCGGGACAGGGTTTAGAGAGCAGTACTTC. It codes for CASKPGTGFREQYF.